These T cell receptor beta chains were read from a single sample in a study of shared clonotypes between healthy human individuals. Some clones are missing from TCRdb's copy, which holds only in-frame ones; the method was immunoSEQ multiplex PCR. The repertoire holds roughly 2.2 million clones, with approximately 90% as singletons. Sequencing was carried out using naive CD4+ T cells from PBMCs. Receptors were obtained from a young man in good health. Some clones in this sample may be carry-over from other donors' samples. CDR3s include the opening cysteine and the closing phenylalanine or tryptophan. The D gene is left open where the match is weak. The listing skips clone size in some rows; elsewhere it reads once, few, many or a size class.

abundance: -
d_gene: -
len: 13
v_gene: TRBV6-1
j_gene: TRBJ2-1
CDR3aa: CASSEQGRNEQFF
CDR3nt: TGTGCCAGCAGTGAACAGGGGCGCAATGAGCAGTTCTTC

abundance: -
d_gene: TRBD1
len: 14
v_gene: TRBV28
j_gene: TRBJ1-5
CDR3aa: CASGGQALVRPQHF
CDR3nt: TGTGCCAGCGGGGGACAGGCCCTCGTAAGGCCCCAGCATTTT

abundance: -
d_gene: -
len: 15
v_gene: TRBV5-4
j_gene: TRBJ2-1
CDR3aa: CASSLVSGSYNEQFF
CDR3nt: TGTGCCAGCAGCTTGGTGTCTGGCTCCTACAATGAGCAGTTCTTC

abundance: -
d_gene: -
len: 15
v_gene: TRBV28
j_gene: TRBJ1-5
CDR3aa: CASSPQGRGNQPQHF
CDR3nt: TGTGCCAGCAGTCCTCAGGGGCGGGGCAATCAGCCCCAGCATTTT

abundance: -
d_gene: -
len: 13
v_gene: TRBV28
j_gene: TRBJ2-1
CDR3aa: CASSWLEDYEQFF
CDR3nt: TGTGCCAGCAGTTGGCTAGAGGATTATGAGCAGTTCTTC

abundance: -
d_gene: TRBD2
len: 17
v_gene: TRBV9
j_gene: TRBJ2-1
CDR3aa: CASSVWTSGLTYNEQFF
CDR3nt: TGTGCCAGCAGCGTCTGGACTAGCGGGCTGACCTACAATGAGCAGTTCTTC

abundance: once
d_gene: TRBD2
len: 14
v_gene: TRBV7-2
j_gene: TRBJ2-1
CDR3aa: CASSRGRARNEQFF
CDR3nt: TGTGCCAGCAGCCGGGGGAGGGCCCGCAATGAGCAGTTCTTC

abundance: -
d_gene: -
len: 17
v_gene: TRBV28
j_gene: TRBJ1-6
CDR3aa: CASSLAVFKSYNSPLHF
CDR3nt: TGTGCCAGCAGCCTGGCGGTTTTTAAGTCCTATAATTCACCCCTCCACTTT

abundance: -
d_gene: -
len: 15
v_gene: TRBV28
j_gene: TRBJ2-1
CDR3aa: CASSLPSTRHNEQFF
CDR3nt: TGTGCCAGCAGTTTGCCCTCGACTAGACACAATGAGCAGTTCTTC

abundance: once
d_gene: TRBD1
len: 14
v_gene: TRBV27
j_gene: TRBJ2-7
CDR3aa: CASRRQGGDYEQYF
CDR3nt: TGTGCCAGCAGGCGACAGGGTGGGGACTACGAGCAGTACTTC

abundance: -
d_gene: -
len: 14
v_gene: TRBV5-4
j_gene: TRBJ2-7
CDR3aa: CASSLWQGNDEQYF
CDR3nt: TGTGCCAGCAGCTTGTGGCAGGGGAACGACGAGCAGTACTTC

abundance: -
d_gene: -
len: 15
v_gene: TRBV5-4
j_gene: TRBJ2-2
CDR3aa: CASSLDSANTGELFF
CDR3nt: TGTGCCAGCAGCTTGGACAGTGCCAACACCGGGGAGCTGTTTTTT

abundance: -
d_gene: -
len: 16
v_gene: TRBV19
j_gene: TRBJ1-2
CDR3aa: CASSIVVGGSDYGYTF
CDR3nt: TGTGCCAGTAGTATAGTGGTTGGGGGAAGTGACTATGGCTACACCTTC

abundance: -
d_gene: TRBD2
len: 17
v_gene: TRBV2
j_gene: TRBJ2-1
CDR3aa: CASSDVRRASGYNEQFF
CDR3nt: TGTGCCAGCAGTGACGTCCGTCGGGCTAGCGGATACAATGAGCAGTTCTTC

abundance: -
d_gene: -
len: 13
v_gene: TRBV27
j_gene: TRBJ1-2
CDR3aa: CASRTGSIGGYTF
CDR3nt: TGTGCCAGCCGTACAGGGTCCATTGGTGGCTACACCTTC

abundance: -
d_gene: TRBD2
len: 16
v_gene: TRBV11-3
j_gene: TRBJ2-3
CDR3aa: CASSPGLAGRTDTQYF
CDR3nt: TGTGCCAGCAGTCCTGGACTAGCGGGACGCACAGATACGCAGTATTTT

abundance: -
d_gene: -
len: 14
v_gene: TRBV7-8
j_gene: TRBJ1-2
CDR3aa: CASSTGGQLYGYTF
CDR3nt: TGTGCCAGCAGTACGGGAGGTCAGCTCTATGGCTACACCTTC

abundance: -
d_gene: -
len: 14
v_gene: TRBV2
j_gene: TRBJ2-2
CDR3aa: CASSENGNTGELFF
CDR3nt: TGTGCCAGCAGTGAAAATGGGAACACCGGGGAGCTGTTTTTT

abundance: few
d_gene: -
len: 12
v_gene: TRBV9
j_gene: TRBJ1-2
CDR3aa: CASSVEGYGYTF
CDR3nt: TGTGCCAGCAGCGTAGAGGGTTATGGCTACACCTTC

abundance: -
d_gene: -
len: 16
v_gene: TRBV9
j_gene: TRBJ2-6
CDR3aa: CASSTSLGAGANVLTF
CDR3nt: TGTGCCAGCAGCACTTCACTCGGGGCTGGGGCCAACGTCCTGACTTTC

abundance: few
d_gene: -
len: 11
v_gene: TRBV28
j_gene: TRBJ2-2
CDR3aa: CAIEATGELFF
CDR3nt: TGTGCCATCGAAGCCACCGGGGAGCTGTTTTTT

abundance: -
d_gene: TRBD1
len: 15
v_gene: TRBV27
j_gene: TRBJ1-2
CDR3aa: CASSPRTGTNYGYTF
CDR3nt: TGTGCCAGCAGTCCTCGGACAGGGACTAACTATGGCTACACCTTC

abundance: -
d_gene: TRBD1
len: 12
v_gene: TRBV19
j_gene: TRBJ2-5
CDR3aa: CASSYRGETQYF
CDR3nt: TGTGCCAGCTCTTACAGGGGAGAGACCCAGTACTTC

abundance: -
d_gene: TRBD2
len: 15
v_gene: TRBV7-2
j_gene: TRBJ2-7
CDR3aa: CASSSVAGARYEQYF
CDR3nt: TGTGCCAGCAGCTCAGTGGCGGGAGCGAGGTACGAGCAGTACTTC

abundance: -
d_gene: -
len: 15
v_gene: TRBV18
j_gene: TRBJ2-3
CDR3aa: CASSPPGRTTDTQYF
CDR3nt: TGTGCCAGCTCACCACCGGGACGCACCACAGATACGCAGTATTTT

abundance: -
d_gene: -
len: 16
v_gene: TRBV4-1
j_gene: TRBJ2-3
CDR3aa: CASSRTGPQSTDTQYF
CDR3nt: TGCGCCAGCAGCCGCACGGGACCCCAAAGCACAGATACGCAGTATTTT

abundance: -
d_gene: -
len: 16
v_gene: TRBV7-9
j_gene: TRBJ2-5
CDR3aa: CASSPGYGHIQETQYF
CDR3nt: TGTGCCAGCAGCCCCGGTTATGGACATATACAAGAGACCCAGTACTTC

abundance: -
d_gene: -
len: 15
v_gene: TRBV5-1
j_gene: TRBJ2-1
CDR3aa: CASSPGESSYNEQFF
CDR3nt: TGCGCCAGCAGCCCGGGGGAAAGCTCCTACAATGAGCAGTTCTTC

abundance: once
d_gene: TRBD2
len: 16
v_gene: TRBV7-6
j_gene: TRBJ2-1
CDR3aa: CASSLEGTSGYNEQFF
CDR3nt: TGTGCCAGCAGCTTAGAAGGGACTAGCGGCTACAATGAGCAGTTCTTC

abundance: -
d_gene: TRBD2
len: 17
v_gene: TRBV5-1
j_gene: TRBJ2-6
CDR3aa: CASSLGGGGSGANVLTF
CDR3nt: TGCGCCAGCAGCTTGGGTGGCGGGGGCTCTGGGGCCAACGTCCTGACTTTC

abundance: -
d_gene: -
len: 13
v_gene: TRBV28
j_gene: TRBJ2-3
CDR3aa: CASVGGGEDTQYF
CDR3nt: TGTGCCAGCGTAGGGGGTGGTGAAGATACGCAGTATTTT

abundance: -
d_gene: -
len: 14
v_gene: TRBV14
j_gene: TRBJ2-3
CDR3aa: CASSRQVRLDTQYF
CDR3nt: TGTGCCAGCAGCCGACAGGTCCGTTTGGATACGCAGTATTTT

abundance: -
d_gene: -
len: 15
v_gene: TRBV5-6
j_gene: TRBJ2-3
CDR3aa: CASKARGISTDTQYF
CDR3nt: TGTGCCAGCAAAGCCAGGGGAATAAGCACAGATACGCAGTATTTT

abundance: -
d_gene: -
len: 14
v_gene: TRBV5-5
j_gene: TRBJ2-5
CDR3aa: CASSLAGITKTQYF
CDR3nt: TGTGCCAGCAGCTTGGCCGGGATAACGAAGACCCAGTACTTC

abundance: once
d_gene: TRBD1
len: 14
v_gene: TRBV6-5
j_gene: TRBJ2-2
CDR3aa: CASQPGQGTGELFF
CDR3nt: TGTGCCAGCCAACCGGGACAGGGCACCGGGGAGCTGTTTTTT

abundance: -
d_gene: TRBD1
len: 13
v_gene: TRBV29-1
j_gene: TRBJ2-7
CDR3aa: CSVLSDRVHEQYF
CDR3nt: TGCAGCGTTCTTTCGGACAGGGTCCACGAGCAGTACTTC

abundance: -
d_gene: -
len: 13
v_gene: TRBV10-2
j_gene: TRBJ1-5
CDR3aa: CASSAAGMGPQHF
CDR3nt: TGCGCCAGCAGTGCGGCAGGGATGGGGCCCCAGCATTTT

abundance: -
d_gene: TRBD1
len: 13
v_gene: TRBV10-2
j_gene: TRBJ1-2
CDR3aa: CASTLTGSYGYTF
CDR3nt: TGCGCCAGCACTCTGACAGGGTCCTATGGCTACACCTTC

abundance: few
d_gene: TRBD1
len: 15
v_gene: TRBV16
j_gene: TRBJ1-2
CDR3aa: CASSHTGQGATGYTF
CDR3nt: TGTGCCAGCAGCCACACGGGACAGGGGGCCACTGGCTACACCTTC

abundance: -
d_gene: -
len: 14
v_gene: TRBV6-5
j_gene: TRBJ1-1
CDR3aa: CASGGPGVLGEAFF
CDR3nt: TGTGCCAGCGGGGGTCCAGGGGTACTTGGTGAAGCTTTCTTT

abundance: -
d_gene: TRBD1
len: 14
v_gene: TRBV6-1
j_gene: TRBJ1-4
CDR3aa: CASTQGVANEKLFF
CDR3nt: TGTGCCAGCACCCAGGGGGTAGCTAATGAAAAACTGTTTTTT

abundance: once
d_gene: -
len: 21
v_gene: TRBV9
j_gene: TRBJ2-6
CDR3aa: CASSVEPRDRLGGTGANVLTF
CDR3nt: TGTGCCAGCAGCGTAGAGCCCCGGGACAGGCTGGGAGGGACTGGGGCCAACGTCCTGACTTTC

abundance: -
d_gene: -
len: 15
v_gene: TRBV9
j_gene: TRBJ1-4
CDR3aa: CASSVSGGLNEKLFF
CDR3nt: TGTGCCAGCAGCGTCTCGGGGGGCCTAAATGAAAAACTGTTTTTT

abundance: -
d_gene: -
len: 14
v_gene: TRBV5-1
j_gene: TRBJ2-3
CDR3aa: CASSLPLTTDTQYF
CDR3nt: TGCGCCAGCAGCTTGCCCTTGACAACAGATACGCAGTATTTT

abundance: -
d_gene: -
len: 11
v_gene: TRBV2
j_gene: TRBJ2-1
CDR3aa: CASSEVDEQFF
CDR3nt: TGTGCCAGCAGTGAAGTGGATGAGCAGTTCTTC

abundance: -
d_gene: -
len: 13
v_gene: TRBV6-1
j_gene: TRBJ1-4
CDR3aa: CASSDWWGEKLFF
CDR3nt: TGTGCCAGCAGTGATTGGTGGGGGGAAAAACTGTTTTTT

abundance: -
d_gene: -
len: 15
v_gene: TRBV27
j_gene: TRBJ2-6
CDR3aa: CASRKVSSGANVLTF
CDR3nt: TGTGCCAGCAGGAAAGTGAGCTCTGGGGCCAACGTCCTGACTTTC

abundance: -
d_gene: TRBD2
len: 15
v_gene: TRBV7-3
j_gene: TRBJ2-7
CDR3aa: CASSLAGLASREQYF
CDR3nt: TGTGCCAGCAGCTTAGCGGGACTAGCGTCTCGAGAGCAGTACTTC

abundance: once
d_gene: -
len: 14
v_gene: TRBV9
j_gene: TRBJ1-4
CDR3aa: CASSVGQGFEKLFF
CDR3nt: TGTGCCAGCAGCGTAGGGCAGGGATTTGAAAAACTGTTTTTT

abundance: -
d_gene: -
len: 12
v_gene: TRBV6-1
j_gene: TRBJ1-2
CDR3aa: CAGGPRGVGYTF
CDR3nt: TGTGCCGGAGGACCGCGCGGGGTAGGCTACACCTTC

abundance: -
d_gene: TRBD1
len: 15
v_gene: TRBV6-1
j_gene: TRBJ1-3
CDR3aa: CASRPGQGTGNTIYF
CDR3nt: TGTGCCAGCAGGCCGGGACAGGGGACTGGAAACACCATATATTTT

abundance: -
d_gene: -
len: 14
v_gene: TRBV5-1
j_gene: TRBJ1-4
CDR3aa: CASSPQGRGEKLFF
CDR3nt: TGCGCCAGCAGCCCACAGGGTAGGGGCGAAAAACTGTTTTTT

abundance: -
d_gene: -
len: 17
v_gene: TRBV4-1
j_gene: TRBJ2-7
CDR3aa: CASSHYGGRLVFDEQYF
CDR3nt: TGCGCCAGCAGCCACTACGGGGGAAGACTAGTTTTCGACGAGCAGTACTTC

abundance: -
d_gene: -
len: 13
v_gene: TRBV5-4
j_gene: TRBJ2-2
CDR3aa: CASSFGQTGELFF
CDR3nt: TGTGCCAGCAGCTTCGGACAGACCGGGGAGCTGTTTTTT

abundance: -
d_gene: -
len: 18
v_gene: TRBV28
j_gene: TRBJ2-1
CDR3aa: CASSLTPFGRSPYNEQFF
CDR3nt: TGTGCCAGCAGTTTAACCCCCTTCGGTAGATCTCCCTACAATGAGCAGTTCTTC

abundance: -
d_gene: -
len: 15
v_gene: TRBV5-1
j_gene: TRBJ1-2
CDR3aa: CASSPGRTFNYGYTF
CDR3nt: TGCGCCAGCAGCCCTGGTAGAACTTTTAACTATGGCTACACCTTC

abundance: -
d_gene: TRBD1
len: 14
v_gene: TRBV5-1
j_gene: TRBJ1-2
CDR3aa: CASSMGQGNYGYTF
CDR3nt: TGCGCCAGCAGCATGGGACAGGGGAATTACGGCTACACCTTC

abundance: once
d_gene: TRBD2
len: 18
v_gene: TRBV7-2
j_gene: TRBJ2-7
CDR3aa: CASSLVRASGRTSYEQYF
CDR3nt: TGTGCCAGCAGCTTAGTTCGGGCTAGCGGGAGAACGTCCTACGAGCAGTACTTC

abundance: once
d_gene: -
len: 14
v_gene: TRBV5-4
j_gene: TRBJ2-5
CDR3aa: CASSPDEGRKTQYF
CDR3nt: TGTGCCAGCAGCCCGGACGAGGGTAGGAAGACCCAGTACTTC

abundance: -
d_gene: TRBD2
len: 16
v_gene: TRBV4-3
j_gene: TRBJ2-5
CDR3aa: CASSLGTSGSSAAQYF
CDR3nt: TGCGCCAGCAGCCTTGGGACTAGCGGGAGTTCGGCTGCTCAGTACTTC